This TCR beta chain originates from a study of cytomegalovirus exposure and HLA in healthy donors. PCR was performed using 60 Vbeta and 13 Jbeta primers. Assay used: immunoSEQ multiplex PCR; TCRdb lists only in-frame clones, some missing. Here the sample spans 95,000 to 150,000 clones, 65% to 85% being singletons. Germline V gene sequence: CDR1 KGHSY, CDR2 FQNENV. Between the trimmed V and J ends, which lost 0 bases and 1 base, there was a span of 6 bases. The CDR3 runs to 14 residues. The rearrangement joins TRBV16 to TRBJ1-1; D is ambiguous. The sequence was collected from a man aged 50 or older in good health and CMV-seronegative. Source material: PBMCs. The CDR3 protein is CASSQSPGNTEAFF. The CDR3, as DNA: TGTGCCAGCAGCCAATCGCCGGGGAACACTGAAGCTTTCTTT. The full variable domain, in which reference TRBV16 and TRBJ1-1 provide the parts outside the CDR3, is GEEVAQTPKHLVRGEGQKAKLYCAPIKGHSYVFWYQQVLKNEFKFLISFQNENVFDETGMPKERFSAKCLPNSPCSLEIQATKLEDSAVYFCASSQSPGNTEAFFGQGTRLTVV.